This T cell receptor beta chain derives from a study of siplizumab effects on memory and regulatory T cells. Trimming removed 5 bases from V and 0 bases from J; junction bases left unmatched: 2. In germline, CDR1 is SGHNT, CDR2 YYREEE (reference sequence). The CDR3 consists of 14 residues. Turning to this clone: Its matching antigen is unknown.

Using immunoSEQ multiplex PCR, the repertoire was profiled, and TCRdb retains in-frame clones only, with some absent. The sample records about 100,000 clones, nearly 95% being singletons. Findings of the study overall: Unstimulated subsets were the mapping target of only a minor fraction of alloreactive clones. Among mappable alloreactive CD4+ clones, the Treg-derived fraction averaged approximately 69% with siplizumab versus under 30% in controls. Roughly 75-96% of proliferating CD4+ or CD8+ clones defied assignment to a naive or memory phenotype. Alloreactive sequences tracing back to unstimulated CD4+ memory cells fell significantly with siplizumab.

The chain has TRBV5-4 and TRBJ2-4; 7 bases are shared with TRBD2. Sequenced: non-Treg CD4+ T cells sorted from blood. The clonotype comes from a human donor in good health. CDR3 coding DNA: TGTGCCAGCAGGATAGCGGGAGCCAAAAACATTCAGTACTTC. Translating gives CASRIAGAKNIQYF.